The 25 T cell receptor beta chains below all came from one sample that was sequenced in a study of blood T cell repertoires in COVID-19. Libraries were prepared by immunoSEQ multiplex PCR; TCRdb keeps only in-frame clonotypes and omits some of them. The sample consists of 120,000 to 150,000 clones, around 82% of them appearing once. Input material: PBMCs or T cells enriched from blood (not recorded which). These receptors were collected from a man aged 35-49 years with acute COVID-19.

The rearrangement joins TRBV4-3 to TRBJ2-3, with D tentatively TRBD2 (5 bases). Trimming took 4 bases from V and 1 from J, leaving 15 bases between them. The germline V gene encodes CDR1 LGHNA and CDR2 YSLEER. The CDR3 length is 16 residues. The CDR3 sequence: CASSLLTSTRTDTQYF. The CDR3 DNA is TGCGCCAGCAGCCTACTCACTAGTACTCGCACAGATACGCAGTATTTT.

CDR3 DNA sequence: TGTGCCAGCAGCTTCCAGCGGGGGTACCAAGAGACCCAGTACTTC. This encodes CASSFQRGYQETQYF. This chain links TRBV7-2 with TRBJ2-5; 8 bases line up with TRBD2. The CDR3 covers 15 residues. Germline V gene lookup returns CDR1 SGHTA and CDR2 FQGNSA. J was trimmed by 0 bases and V by 3 bases; bases with no gene match: 3.

The chain uses TRBV7-9 and TRBJ1-1; 7 bases fit TRBD1. Per germline, CDR1 SEHNR and CDR2 FQNEAQ (reference sequence). V dropped 1 base and J dropped 3; count of bases not matched to a gene: 5. This CDR3 region has 15 residues. The CDR3 nucleotides are TGTGCCAGCAGCTTAGGCGGCAGGGGGGACACTGAAGCTTTCTTT. Encoded protein: CASSLGGRGDTEAFF.

The chain carries TRBV25-1 and TRBJ1-2, with 7 bases identical to TRBD1. V trimming: 7 bases; J trimming: 10 bases; junction bases outside the gene matches: 15. The CDR3 is 14 amino acids. The V gene's germline CDR1 is MGHDK and CDR2 SYGVNS. CDR3 nucleotides: TGTGCCAGCAAACCCCGAGGAGAGGGGGCTCACTACACCTTC. Residues: CASKPRGEGAHYTF.

The chain has TRBV7-8 and TRBJ1-2; 10 bases are shared with TRBD1. Germline V CDR1 and CDR2: SGHVS, FQNEAQ. This CDR3 comprises 15 residues. The trim removed 5 bases at V and 5 bases at J, leaving 8 bases unmatched. CDR3 protein: CASSVYGTGDYGYTF. CDR3 in DNA: TGTGCCAGCAGCGTATACGGGACAGGGGATTATGGCTACACCTTC.

The V gene is TRBV5-5, the J gene TRBJ1-1; D not resolved. V lost 0 bases and J 4 bases, leaving 16 bases between the germline ends. Germline lookup yields CDR1 SGHKS and CDR2 YYEKEE (reference sequence). The CDR3 sequence is 16 residues long. CDR3 amino acids: CASSLGLRIWSTEAFF. The CDR3 nucleotides read TGTGCCAGCAGCTTGGGGTTGAGGATTTGGAGCACTGAAGCTTTCTTT.

The count of this clone is one. This chain joins TRBV30 and TRBJ1-6; no clear D. This CDR3 has 14 residues. The germline gives CDR1 GTSNPN, CDR2 SVGIG (reference sequence). Deletions cut 0 bases from V and 9 bases from J, with 12 bases between. As DNA, the CDR3 is TGTGCCTGGAGTGTACTGCTCCGGGGTTCACCCCTCCACTTT. Its protein product is CAWSVLLRGSPLHF.

The chain carries TRBV24-1 and TRBJ2-1; 7 positions match TRBD2. After removal of 3 bases from V and 0 bases from J, the junction contained 4 bases not matched to a gene. The length of the CDR3 is 16 residues. CDR1 and CDR2 from the germline V gene are KGHDR and SFDVKD. This chain's CDR3 is CATSDESGTSYNEQFF. The CDR3 coding sequence is TGTGCCACCAGTGATGAAAGCGGGACCTCCTACAATGAGCAGTTCTTC.

The chain joins TRBV3-1 (or the pseudogene TRBV3-2) to TRBJ2-5, with D possibly matching TRBD1 (5 bases). V was shortened by 5 bases and J by 2 bases, with 9 bases between the two germline ends. The CDR3 runs 13 residues. Germline-derived CDR1 and CDR2 are LGHDT and YNNKEL (reference sequence). CDR3 DNA sequence: TGTGCCAGCAGCTTGACAGTGCAAGAGACCCAGTACTTC. It encodes CASSLTVQETQYF.

The J gene is TRBJ1-5, the V gene TRBV28; D is unresolved. The CDR3 is made up of 14 amino acids. The V gene lost 6 bases and the J gene lost 5 bases, with 14 bases spanning the gap. Germline-derived CDR1 and CDR2 are MDHEN and SYDVKM. CDR3 sequence: CASRKRREDQPQHF. In DNA form, the CDR3 reads TGTGCCAGCAGGAAAAGACGGGAAGATCAGCCCCAGCATTTT.

The rearrangement links TRBV6-5 to TRBJ1-2; D is perhaps TRBD1 (5 bases). The CDR3 has 15 residues. V was shortened by 2 bases and J by 3 bases, with 13 bases between the two germline ends. Looked up from germline, CDR1 is MNHEY and CDR2 is SVGAGI. CDR3 sequence reads: CASSYPSRGDYGYTF. As DNA, the CDR3 is TGTGCCAGCAGTTACCCCTCGCGGGGCGACTATGGCTACACCTTC.

This sequence joins TRBV18 and TRBJ2-3; D not certain. Germline V CDR1 and CDR2: KGHSH, LQKENI. The V end was cut by 6 bases, the J end by 1 base, with 8 bases between. This CDR3 has 13 residues. In DNA form, the CDR3 reads TGTGCCAGCTCCACGGTAGGCACAGATACGCAGTATTTT. This gives the protein CASSTVGTDTQYF.

This clone was seen once. The V gene is TRBV2, the J gene TRBJ1-5; D remains unclear. The CDR3 spans 13 residues. Germline assignment: CDR1 SNHLY and CDR2 FYNNEI. V was trimmed by 4 bases and J by 6 bases, leaving 10 bases between them. CDR3 sequence: CASSVKGGQPQHF. The DNA for the CDR3 is TGTGCCAGCAGTGTGAAGGGAGGTCAGCCCCAGCATTTT.

The V call is TRBV6-5, the J call TRBJ2-7; 9 bases match TRBD1. V was pared by 6 bases and J by 3 bases, with 9 bases of the junction left unmatched. Germline V lookup: CDR1 MNHEY, CDR2 SVGAGI. The CDR3 totals 15 residues. CDR3 protein: CASRAGWTGVYEQYF. The CDR3 DNA sequence: TGTGCCAGCAGGGCCGGATGGACAGGGGTCTACGAGCAGTACTTC.

This clone occurred a few times. CDR3: CASSYPIRRGNQPQHF. The CDR3 region has the DNA TGTGCCAGCAGTTACCCCATTCGTCGGGGCAATCAGCCCCAGCATTTT. The chain uses TRBV6-2 or TRBV6-3 and TRBJ1-5, with D hard to call. Germline CDR1 and CDR2: MNHEY and SVGEGT. The CDR3 is 16 residues long. V was cut by 2 bases and J by 2 bases, with 13 bases left in between.

The J gene is TRBJ2-1, the V gene TRBV9, with D possibly TRBD2 on 6 matching bases. The CDR3 is 16 amino acids. Germline V CDR1 and CDR2: SGDLS, YYNGEE. V lost 0 bases and J lost 9, with 19 bases in between. CDR3 region: CASSVAGTKGRGEQFF. The CDR3 DNA reads TGTGCCAGCAGCGTAGCGGGTACCAAGGGGCGGGGTGAGCAGTTCTTC.

This clone was counted once. This chain connects TRBV11-3 to TRBJ2-1; TRBD1 matches 7 bases. V lost 5 bases to trimming and J lost 9 bases; unmatched junction nucleotides: 7. CDR1 is SGHNT, CDR2 YENEEA, per germline. This CDR3 region has 13 residues. CDR3 DNA: TGTGCCAGCAGCCTGGACAGGTCAGCTGAGCAGTTCTTC. This translates into CASSLDRSAEQFF.

The V gene is TRBV6-5, the J gene TRBJ1-3; D not certain. The CDR3 length is 15 residues. Germline CDR1 and CDR2: MNHEY and SVGAGI. The V end was cut by 5 bases, the J end by 3 bases, with 14 bases between. The DNA for the CDR3 is TGTGCCAGCAGTCTTGACGGCGCGGGTGGAAACACCATATATTTT. Protein sequence: CASSLDGAGGNTIYF.

This sequence joins TRBV25-1 and TRBJ2-2, with D possibly matching TRBD1 (5 bases). The CDR3 covers 13 residues. The V gene lost 7 bases and the J gene lost 1 base, with 7 bases spanning the gap. CDR1 MGHDK and CDR2 SYGVNS come from the germline V gene. The CDR3 spells CASIGQNTGELFF. The CDR3 DNA reads as TGTGCCAGCATAGGACAGAACACCGGGGAGCTGTTTTTT.

V gene TRBV3-1 (or the pseudogene TRBV3-2) combines with J gene TRBJ1-2; D is uncertain. Looked up from germline, CDR1 is LGHDT and CDR2 is YNNKEL (reference sequence). The length of the CDR3 is 14 residues. The V end was cut by 0 bases, the J end by 8 bases, with 13 bases between. The CDR3 is CASSQEYQKPGYTF. The CDR3 bases are TGTGCCAGCAGCCAAGAATACCAGAAACCGGGCTACACCTTC.

The chain employs TRBV5-1 and TRBJ1-4; D is perhaps TRBD1 (5 bases). V was trimmed by 4 bases and J by 8 bases, leaving 18 bases between them. CDR3 length: 15 residues. Germline lookup yields CDR1 SGHRS and CDR2 YFSETQ. For the CDR3, the DNA is TGCGCCAGCAGCGCTCGGGACTTAGGGGACGAAAAACTGTTTTTT. This translates into CASSARDLGDEKLFF.

The genes are TRBV19 and TRBJ1-5; no clear D gene. CDR3 length: 13 residues. Deletions cut 4 bases from V and 3 bases from J, with 7 bases between. The germline gives CDR1 LNHDA, CDR2 SQIVND (reference sequence). The CDR3 DNA sequence: TGTGCCAGTAGTAGTCAGTTCAATCAGCCCCAGCATTTT. Translating it yields CASSSQFNQPQHF.

The chain couples TRBV28 to TRBJ1-1, with a possible D match to TRBD1 (6 bases). This CDR3 region has 18 residues. Trimming left V 1 base short and J 2 bases short, with 20 bases between. Germline V lookup: CDR1 MDHEN, CDR2 SYDVKM. The CDR3 bases are TGTGCCAGCAGTTTATTCTTCGAGATCGGGGGGCGTAACACTGAAGCTTTCTTT. Its protein product is CASSLFFEIGGRNTEAFF.

This rearrangement joins TRBV2 to TRBJ1-4, with a tentative D call TRBD1 (5 bases). The CDR3 length is 15 residues. Trimming left V 4 bases short and J 0 bases short, with 9 bases between. In germline, CDR1 is SNHLY, CDR2 FYNNEI. This chain's CDR3 is CASSAATATNEKLFF. CDR3 coding DNA: TGTGCCAGCAGTGCCGCGACAGCAACTAATGAAAAACTGTTTTTT.

The rearrangement links TRBV6-6 to TRBJ2-7, with 11 bases identical to TRBD2. CDR3 length: 21 amino acids. Germline lookup yields CDR1 MNHNY and CDR2 SVGAGI (reference sequence). V lost 5 bases to trimming and J lost 4 bases; unmatched junction nucleotides: 25. This chain's CDR3 is CASSPSELAGVQRVFTYEQYF. The CDR3 DNA sequence: TGTGCCAGCAGTCCAAGCGAACTAGCGGGAGTCCAACGGGTCTTTACGTACGAGCAGTACTTC.